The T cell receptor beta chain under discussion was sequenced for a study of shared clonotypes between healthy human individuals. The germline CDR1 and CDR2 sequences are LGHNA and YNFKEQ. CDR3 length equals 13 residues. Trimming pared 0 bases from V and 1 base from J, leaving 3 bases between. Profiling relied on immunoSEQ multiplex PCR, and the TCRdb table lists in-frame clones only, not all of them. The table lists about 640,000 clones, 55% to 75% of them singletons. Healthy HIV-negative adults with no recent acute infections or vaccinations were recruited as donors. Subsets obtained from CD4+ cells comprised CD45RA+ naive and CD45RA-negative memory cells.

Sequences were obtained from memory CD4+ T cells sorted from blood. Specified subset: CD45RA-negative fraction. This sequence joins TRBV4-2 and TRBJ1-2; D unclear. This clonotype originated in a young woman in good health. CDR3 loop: CASSQDGNYGYTF. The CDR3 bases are TGTGCCAGCAGCCAAGATGGTAACTATGGCTACACCTTC.